This T cell receptor beta chain was captured by sequencing in a study of blood T cell repertoires in COVID-19. Study-wide background: Researchers got acute and convalescent COVID-19 samples from the United States, Italy and Spain. The analysed material was cDNA or gDNA that came from T cells, B-cell-depleted T cells, or PBMCs.

Original processing notes: From reference gene primer amplification, estimates of nucleated cell counts were derived. Libraries were prepared by immunoSEQ multiplex PCR; TCRdb keeps only in-frame clonotypes and omits some of them. Clone size and the V and J calls come from that table; the DNA yielded D and trimming. The sample has fewer than 100,000 clones; under 85% are singletons. This receptor was obtained from an older man with acute or convalescent COVID-19. Sequencing input: peripheral blood.

For the CDR3, the DNA is TGTGCCAGCAGTTTATCACAGGGCGGCGAAAAACTGTTTTTT. Protein sequence: CASSLSQGGEKLFF. The V call is TRBV28, the J call TRBJ1-4, with D tentatively TRBD1 (6 bases). This CDR3 has 14 residues. V was pared by 1 base and J by 8 bases, with 11 bases between. Germline V gene data show CDR1 as MDHEN and CDR2 as SYDVKM.